The 20 T cell receptor beta chains presented below share a single source sample, sequenced in a study of early T cells in non-severe SARS-CoV-2 infection (dated by TCRdb to the early 2020s). The library was obtained by 5' RACE. TCRdb shows the sequencer as NextSeq 500. TCRdb trimmed the raw reads at Q25, called clones with MiXCR and kept productive beta chains. Rows matching on CDR3 protein sequence are summarized as one entry with the most common DNA and genes. This sample holds approximately 70,000 distinct CDR3 sequences; 9.5% to 15% were observed only once. Of the sample, less than 3.5% is held by the ten largest clones. Here the sequenced sample was whole blood, taken at baseline. The receptors originated from an adult who was a healthcare worker with PCR-confirmed SARS-CoV-2 infection or an uninfected control (not recorded which).

Many counts were recorded for this clonotype. The chain recombines TRBV6-6 with TRBJ1-6; the D is unclear. V was cut by 8 bases and J by 8 bases, with 16 bases left in between. Germline CDR1 reads MNHNY; CDR2 reads SVGAGI (reference sequence). This CDR3 has 14 residues. This CDR3 reads CASRLGVEDSPLHF. CDR3 bases: TGTGCCAGCCGCCTTGGTGTGGAGGATTCACCCCTCCACTTT.

This clonotype was counted a few times. The V call is TRBV4-2, the J call TRBJ2-7; D perhaps matches TRBD1 (6 bases). V lost 0 bases and J 3 bases, leaving 9 bases between the germline ends. CDR1 is LGHNA and CDR2 is YNFKEQ in the germline V gene. The CDR3 consists of 14 residues. The DNA of the CDR3 is TGTGCCAGCAGCCAAGAGGCACAGGGCTACGAGCAGTACTTC. Its protein is CASSQEAQGYEQYF.

This clonotype was observed a handful of times. This chain connects TRBV7-9 to TRBJ1-1; D unclear. Germline V gene sequence: CDR1 SEHNR, CDR2 FQNEAQ (reference sequence). V lost 2 bases and J 3 bases, leaving 7 bases between the germline ends. The CDR3 spans 13 residues. The CDR3 region is CASSLIEDTEAFF. Written as DNA, the CDR3 is TGTGCCAGCAGCTTAATAGAGGACACTGAAGCTTTCTTT. The full variable domain, rest sourced from reference TRBV7-9 and TRBJ1-1, is DTGVSQNPRHKITKRGQNVTFRCDPISEHNRLYWYRQTLGQGPEFLTYFQNEAQLEKSRLLSDRFSAERPKGSFSTLEIQRTEQGDSAMYLCASSLIEDTEAFFGQGTRLTVV.

The rearrangement uses TRBV7-2 and TRBJ2-4; D gene ambiguous. Germline CDR1 SGHTA, CDR2 FQGNSA. This CDR3 has 13 amino acids. Trimming pared 1 base from V and 9 bases from J, leaving 10 bases between. Written as DNA, the CDR3 is TGTGCCAGCAGCTTAGAGACCAAGACCATTCAGTACTTC. It translates to CASSLETKTIQYF.

The chain couples TRBV4-3 to TRBJ2-1, with D unresolved. V lost 0 bases and J lost 8, with 8 bases in between. The CDR3 is 13 amino acids. CDR1 and CDR2 (germline): LGHNA, YSLEER. CDR3 sequence (DNA): TGCGCCAGCAGCCAAGATCTTGGAGATGAGCAGTTCTTC. Protein sequence: CASSQDLGDEQFF.

This clonotype was counted many times. The rearrangement links TRBV28 to TRBJ2-7, with 10 bases that match TRBD2. Germline trimming cut 5 bases from V and 2 bases from J; bases unmatched to any gene: 12. The germline V gene has CDR1 MDHEN and CDR2 SYDVKM. The CDR3 is 17 residues long. The CDR3, as DNA: TGTGCCAGCAGTCCCCGGGTCACTAGCGGGGTGACCTACGAGCAGTACTTC. This encodes CASSPRVTSGVTYEQYF.

This sequence joins TRBV7-9 and TRBJ2-1; 12 positions match TRBD1. Trimming removed 5 bases from V and 2 bases from J; junction bases left unmatched: 10. The CDR3 loop spans 18 amino acids. CDR1 and CDR2 from the germline V gene are SEHNR and FQNEAQ (reference sequence). CDR3 region: CASSTGTGGFPTYNEQFF. The CDR3, as DNA: TGTGCCAGCAGCACCGGGACAGGGGGCTTCCCTACCTACAATGAGCAGTTCTTC. The whole variable domain, remainder taken from reference TRBV7-9 and TRBJ2-1, is DTGVSQNPRHKITKRGQNVTFRCDPISEHNRLYWYRQTLGQGPEFLTYFQNEAQLEKSRLLSDRFSAERPKGSFSTLEIQRTEQGDSAMYLCASSTGTGGFPTYNEQFFGPGTRLTVL.

The CDR3 bases are TGTGCCACCAGTGATTCGGGCTCCCTAGCAGAGACCCAGTACTTC. This gives the protein CATSDSGSLAETQYF. This chain links TRBV24-1 with TRBJ2-5, with a weak D call TRBD2 (5 bases). The length of the CDR3 is 15 residues. Trimming took 2 bases from V and 4 from J, leaving 13 bases between them. The V gene's germline CDR1 is KGHDR and CDR2 SFDVKD.

The chain's CDR3 is CARGTNTEAFF. CDR3 in DNA: TGTGCCAGGGGGACAAACACTGAAGCTTTCTTT. V and J are TRBV21-1 and TRBJ1-1; the table gives TRBD1 as D, unverified against the DNA. TRBV21-1 is a recognized pseudogene. CDR3 size: 11 residues.

V and J are TRBV18 and TRBJ1-5; no clear D gene. V lost 2 bases, J lost 0 bases, and 8 bases lay in between. The germline gives CDR1 KGHSH, CDR2 LQKENI. The length of the CDR3 is 15 residues. This chain's CDR3 is CASSPKTGSNQPQHF. The DNA of the CDR3 is TGTGCCAGCTCACCAAAGACGGGTAGCAATCAGCCCCAGCATTTT. The variable domain in full, completed from reference TRBV18 and TRBJ1-5, reads NAGVMQNPRHLVRRRGQEARLRCSPMKGHSHVYWYRQLPEEGLKFMVYLQKENIIDESGMPKERFSAEFPKEGPSILRIQQVVRGDSAAYFCASSPKTGSNQPQHFGDGTRLSIL.

This clonotype has a count of ten or more. Germline is not matched at one junction end, which may reflect a read error. The V gene is TRBV7-8, the J gene TRBJ2-5; D possibly corresponds to TRBD1 (5 bases). Germline CDR1 and CDR2: SGHVS and FQNEAQ. The CDR3 extends over 14 amino acids. CDR3 in amino acids: CASSLQGYAATQHF. CDR3 nucleotide sequence: TGTGCCAGCTCTCTGCAGGGTTACGCGGCGACCCAGCACTTC.

This clonotype has only a few counts. A read error may produce the germline difference seen at one junction end. CDR3 nucleotide sequence: TGTGCCATCAATGAGGTTTCGGGACAGGGTAACTATGGCTACACCTTC. As protein: CAINEVSGQGNYGYTF. The chain links TRBV10-3 to TRBJ1-2, with 9 bases identical to TRBD1. The germline CDR1 and CDR2 sequences are ENHRY and SYGVKD. This CDR3 region has 16 residues.

There are a few counts of this clonotype. In DNA, the CDR3 is TGTGCCAGCAGCCACCTCCGACAGGGAACTGAAGCTTTCTTT. It specifies CASSHLRQGTEAFF. V is TRBV4-2 and J is TRBJ1-1; 7 positions match TRBD1. V shed 3 bases and J 5 bases; nucleotides not matched to a gene: 6. The CDR3 contains 14 residues. Per germline, CDR1 LGHNA and CDR2 YNFKEQ.

The chain joins TRBV20-1 to TRBJ2-1; 11 nucleotides line up with TRBD1. The CDR3 loop spans 16 amino acids. The germline gives CDR1 DFQATT, CDR2 SNEGSKA (reference sequence). Losses at the gene ends were 6 bases for V and 7 bases for J; bases not matched to a gene: 14. The CDR3 sequence is CSARLPGTGGMNEQFF. The CDR3 DNA follows: TGCAGTGCCAGATTACCGGGGACAGGGGGGATGAATGAGCAGTTCTTC.

This chain joins TRBV28 and TRBJ2-7, with D maybe TRBD1 (6 bases). The CDR3 consists of 11 residues. V was pared by 6 bases and J by 9 bases, with 12 bases between. CDR1 MDHEN and CDR2 SYDVKM come from the germline V gene. The CDR3 sequence is CASSLQGRQYF. The CDR3 DNA sequence: TGTGCCAGCAGCCTACAGGGTCGGCAGTACTTC.

This clonotype was detected many times. The rearrangement joins TRBV4-1 to TRBJ1-6; D possibly corresponds to TRBD1 (6 bases). Germline V CDR1 and CDR2: MGHRA, YSYEKL. Trimming stripped 3 bases from V and 6 bases from J, with 15 bases between. The CDR3 is 16 residues long. DNA for the CDR3: TGCGCCAGCAGCCACGAGGGAGGAGGGGGTAATTCACCCCTCCACTTT. Translating it yields CASSHEGGGGNSPLHF.

The chain links TRBV28 to TRBJ2-7; a possible D gene is TRBD2 (6 bases). V lost 4 bases, J lost 0 bases, and 13 bases lay in between. Germline CDR1 reads MDHEN; CDR2 reads SYDVKM. The CDR3 totals 15 residues. The CDR3 protein is CASSSGTYSSYEQYF. CDR3 nucleotides: TGTGCCAGCAGTTCGGGGACTTACAGCTCCTACGAGCAGTACTTC.

This clonotype was detected ten times or more. V and J are TRBV5-1 and TRBJ2-5, with TRBD1 matching 7 bases. CDR1 and CDR2 from the germline V gene are SGHRS and YFSETQ. CDR3 length: 15 residues. The ends lost 1 base at V and 4 bases at J; junction bases unmatched: 7. In DNA form, the CDR3 reads TGCGCCAGCAGCTTGCGACAGGGTAGGGGAGAGACCCAGTACTTC. This sequence encodes CASSLRQGRGETQYF.

This clonotype was seen a handful of times. V is TRBV27 and J is TRBJ2-5, with TRBD1 matching 7 bases. There are 15 residues in the CDR3. Trimming at V came to 5 bases and at J to 7 bases, leaving 13 bases not matched to a gene. Germline-derived CDR1 and CDR2 are MNHEY and SMNVEV (reference sequence). CDR3 sequence (DNA): TGTGCCAGCAGTCGATCCTTCGACAGGGCGGGGACCCAGTACTTC. Residues: CASSRSFDRAGTQYF.

This clonotype has just one count. The chain couples TRBV20-1 to TRBJ2-7, with D unresolved. Looked up from germline, CDR1 is DFQATT and CDR2 is SNEGSKA (reference sequence). The CDR3 has 15 residues. V dropped 2 bases and J dropped 4 bases, with 18 bases sitting between them. Written as DNA, the CDR3 is TGCAGTGCTAGAAGGAGCAGCCTGTCACCTTACGAGCAGTACTTC. Translated, it gives CSARRSSLSPYEQYF.